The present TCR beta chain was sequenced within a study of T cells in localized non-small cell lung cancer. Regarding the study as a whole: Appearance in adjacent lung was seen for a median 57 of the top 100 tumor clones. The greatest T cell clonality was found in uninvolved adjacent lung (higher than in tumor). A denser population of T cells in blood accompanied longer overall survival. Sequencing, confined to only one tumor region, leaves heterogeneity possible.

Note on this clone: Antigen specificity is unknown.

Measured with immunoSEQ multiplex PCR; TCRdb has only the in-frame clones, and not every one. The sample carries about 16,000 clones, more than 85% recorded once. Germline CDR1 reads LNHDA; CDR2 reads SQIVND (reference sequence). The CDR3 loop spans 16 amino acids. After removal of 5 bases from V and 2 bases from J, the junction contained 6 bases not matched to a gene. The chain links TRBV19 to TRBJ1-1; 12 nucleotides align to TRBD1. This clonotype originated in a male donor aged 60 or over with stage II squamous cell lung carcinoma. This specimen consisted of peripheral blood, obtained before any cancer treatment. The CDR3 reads CASSPRDRGLNTEAFF. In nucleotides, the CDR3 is TGTGCCAGTAGTCCCCGGGACAGGGGGCTAAACACTGAAGCTTTCTTT.